The TCR beta chain under discussion was sequenced for a study of control samples from healthy donors and cancer patients. The CDR3 contains 14 residues. CDR1 is SGHRS and CDR2 is YFSETQ in the germline V gene. Trimming pared 0 bases from V and 1 base from J, leaving 7 bases between. Produced via immunoSEQ multiplex PCR; TCRdb's table is partial and in-frame only. The table has about 18,000 clones, around four fifths seen once. This chain connects TRBV5-1 to TRBJ1-2, with unresolved D. The source is a woman between 70 and 85 years old with lung cancer. The sequenced material came from PBMCs. The CDR3 here is CASSLARSNYGYTF. The CDR3 DNA reads as TGCGCCAGCAGCTTGGCCCGGAGTAACTATGGCTACACCTTC.